The rows below give T cell receptor beta chains drawn from one sample of a study of blood T cell repertoires in COVID-19. Clones were read by immunoSEQ multiplex PCR, and TCRdb kept only the in-frame ones, dropping some. The sample lists around 250,000 clones, roughly nine tenths occurring once. What was sequenced was PBMCs or T cells enriched from blood (not recorded which). These receptors all come from a human donor in a cohort exposed to, infected with or recovered from COVID-19 (not recorded which). The donor label of this sample is uncertain. CDR3s include the opening cysteine and the closing phenylalanine or tryptophan. A D gene is named only where the DNA matches it firmly. Size is omitted from some rows. Given values are once, few, many or a class for expanded clones.

>NA|NA|TRBJ2-7|TRBV5-1
CASSLGRGSYEQYF
TGCGCCAGCAGCTTGGGCAGGGGCAGCTACGAGCAGTACTTC
>once|NA|TRBJ2-3|TRBV4-1
CASSQAGSDTQYF
TGCGCCAGCAGCCAAGCGGGATCAGATACGCAGTATTTT
>NA|TRBD1|TRBJ2-1|TRBV19
CASREHYRGRGNEQFF
TGTGCCAGTAGGGAACATTACAGGGGGCGAGGGAATGAGCAGTTCTTC
>NA|TRBD2|TRBJ2-1|TRBV4-2
CASSQETSGGAYNEQFF
TGTGCCAGCAGCCAAGAAACTAGCGGGGGGGCTTACAATGAGCAGTTCTTC
>NA|NA|TRBJ2-5|TRBV29-1
CSVQSAGETQYF
TGCAGCGTTCAATCTGCGGGAGAGACCCAGTACTTC
>NA|TRBD2|TRBJ2-1|TRBV7-8
CASSLLSGGRTFF
TGTGCCAGCAGCCTTCTTAGCGGGGGGAGGACGTTCTTC
>NA|NA|TRBJ1-5|TRBV5-6
CASSFGGRGNQPQHF
TGTGCCAGCAGCTTCGGGGGAAGGGGCAATCAGCCCCAGCATTTT
>once|NA|TRBJ1-5|TRBV19
CASSMSGSNQPQHF
TGTGCCAGTAGTATGTCGGGTAGCAATCAGCCCCAGCATTTT
>once|TRBD2|TRBJ2-1|TRBV6-2/TRBV6-3
CASSLLGPGGKNEQFF
TGTGCCAGCAGTCTCCTCGGGCCGGGGGGAAAAAATGAGCAGTTCTTC
>once|TRBD2|TRBJ2-5|TRBV4-2
CASSQGTSGGAETQYF
TGTGCCAGCAGCCAGGGGACTAGCGGGGGGGCGGAGACCCAGTACTTC
>NA|NA|TRBJ2-1|TRBV4-1
CASSHLTGNYNEQFF
TGCGCCAGCAGCCATTTGACAGGAAATTACAATGAGCAGTTCTTC
>once|TRBD1|TRBJ1-3|TRBV5-4
CASSLKYGGGENTIYF
TGTGCCAGCAGTTTGAAGTATGGAGGGGGCGAAAACACCATATATTTT
>NA|TRBD1|TRBJ2-2|TRBV7-2
CASSSSATGTGELFF
TGTGCCAGCAGCTCTTCGGCGACAGGGACCGGGGAGCTGTTTTTT
>NA|NA|TRBJ2-5|TRBV21-1
CASSKVRQGYQETQYF
TGTGCCAGCAGCAAAGTGCGACAGGGGTACCAAGAGACCCAGTACTTC
>NA|NA|TRBJ2-2|TRBV2
CASSPWPSNTGELFF
TGTGCCAGCAGTCCATGGCCGTCGAACACCGGGGAGCTGTTTTTT
>once|TRBD1|TRBJ2-7|TRBV3-1/TRBV3-2
CASSPRTGGTYEQYF
TGTGCCAGCAGCCCCCGGACAGGGGGTACCTACGAGCAGTACTTC
>NA|TRBD1|TRBJ2-7|TRBV5-1
CASAGQEKNEQYF
TGCGCCAGCGCGGGACAGGAAAAAAACGAGCAGTACTTC
>NA|NA|TRBJ2-2|TRBV19
CASRQRLNTGELFF
TGTGCCAGCCGACAGAGACTGAACACCGGGGAGCTGTTTTTT
>NA|NA|TRBJ2-7|TRBV19
CASSIGGTYEQYF
TGTGCCAGTAGTATAGGCGGGACCTACGAGCAGTACTTC
>NA|TRBD1|TRBJ1-2|TRBV6-9
CASSFDRDDGYTF
TGTGCCAGCAGTTTTGACAGGGATGATGGCTACACCTTC
>NA|TRBD1|TRBJ1-3|TRBV9
CASSPGQGSGNTIYF
TGTGCCAGCAGCCCTGGACAGGGCTCTGGAAACACCATATATTTT
>NA|NA|TRBJ1-4|TRBV25-1
CASSERVPTTHF
TGTGCCAGCAGTGAGCGGGTTCCCACCACCCATTTT
>NA|NA|TRBJ2-5|TRBV24-1
CATSDGATETQYF
TGTGCCACCAGTGATGGGGCCACGGAGACCCAGTACTTC
>NA|TRBD1|TRBJ1-1|TRBV12-3/TRBV12-4
CASSLGQGTEAFF
TGTGCCAGCAGTTTAGGACAGGGCACTGAAGCTTTCTTT
>NA|TRBD2|TRBJ2-3|TRBV5-8
CASSLVFGVAGSTDTQYF
TGTGCCAGCAGCTTGGTATTTGGCGTAGCGGGGAGCACAGATACGCAGTATTTT
>once|TRBD2|TRBJ2-5|TRBV9
CASSPGLAGERETQYF
TGTGCCAGCAGCCCCGGACTAGCGGGGGAGCGAGAGACCCAGTACTTC
>NA|TRBD1|TRBJ2-3|TRBV29-1
CSVTSGQGMDTQYF
TGCAGCGTCACTTCGGGACAGGGGATGGATACGCAGTATTTT
>NA|TRBD1|TRBJ1-5|TRBV27
CASADRDLNQPQHF
TGTGCCAGCGCGGACAGGGATCTCAATCAGCCCCAGCATTTT
>NA|NA|TRBJ2-7|TRBV29-1
CSVEEGNEQYF
TGCAGCGTTGAGGAGGGGAACGAGCAGTACTTC
>once|TRBD1|TRBJ2-7|TRBV6-5
CASTSPDRGYEQYF
TGTGCCAGCACCTCTCCGGACAGGGGGTACGAGCAGTACTTC
>NA|NA|TRBJ1-2|TRBV10-3
CAIREERKDGYTF
TGTGCCATCAGGGAGGAGAGGAAGGATGGCTACACCTTC
>NA|NA|TRBJ1-1|TRBV5-4
CASSTRVLDTEAFF
TGTGCCAGCAGCACCAGGGTCTTGGACACTGAAGCTTTCTTT
>once|NA|TRBJ1-5|TRBV15
CATSRDLLGNQPQHF
TGTGCCACCAGCAGAGATCTTCTAGGCAATCAGCCCCAGCATTTT
>NA|TRBD1|TRBJ1-3|TRBV24-1
CATSDPGQGGSTIYF
TGTGCCACCAGTGATCCGGGACAGGGAGGAAGCACCATATATTTT
>NA|TRBD1|TRBJ2-2|TRBV10-3
CATAGTGDTGELFF
TGTGCCACCGCCGGGACAGGGGACACCGGGGAGCTGTTTTTT
>NA|TRBD2|TRBJ2-1|TRBV2
CASSEALRGGRTYNEQFF
TGTGCCAGCAGTGAAGCCCTTCGCGGGGGGCGCACATACAATGAGCAGTTCTTC
>once|NA|TRBJ1-2|TRBV12-5
CASGLDGGGYTF
TGTGCTAGTGGTTTGGACGGGGGAGGCTACACCTTC
>once|TRBD1|TRBJ2-5|TRBV18
CASSIGQGGLGETQYF
TGTGCCAGCTCGATCGGACAAGGGGGCCTTGGAGAGACCCAGTACTTC
>NA|NA|TRBJ2-3|TRBV7-3
CASSLAGRDTDTQYF
TGTGCCAGCAGCTTAGCAGGGCGGGACACAGATACGCAGTATTTT
>NA|TRBD1|TRBJ1-2|TRBV19
CATRATGNYGYTF
TGTGCCACCCGAGCGACAGGGAACTATGGCTACACCTTC